This TCR beta chain came from a study of shared clonotypes between healthy human individuals. The length of the CDR3 is 17 residues. The germline V gene has CDR1 LNHNV and CDR2 YYDKDF (reference sequence). V lost 0 bases, J lost 2 bases, and 14 bases lay in between. This table comes from immunoSEQ multiplex PCR, and its TCRdb copy is limited to in-frame clones, with some not included. The table has about 2.3 million clones, 85% to 95% seen once. This chain connects TRBV15 to TRBJ1-3; D might be TRBD1 (6 bases). The specimen was naive CD4+ T cells from PBMCs. Subset specified: CD45RA+ positively selected. The TCR originated in a man younger than 35 in good health. Some clones in this sample may be carry-over from other donors' samples. CDR3 protein: CATSRDQGQTAGNTIYF. CDR3 sequence (DNA): TGTGCCACCAGCAGAGATCAAGGACAGACTGCTGGAAACACCATATATTTT.